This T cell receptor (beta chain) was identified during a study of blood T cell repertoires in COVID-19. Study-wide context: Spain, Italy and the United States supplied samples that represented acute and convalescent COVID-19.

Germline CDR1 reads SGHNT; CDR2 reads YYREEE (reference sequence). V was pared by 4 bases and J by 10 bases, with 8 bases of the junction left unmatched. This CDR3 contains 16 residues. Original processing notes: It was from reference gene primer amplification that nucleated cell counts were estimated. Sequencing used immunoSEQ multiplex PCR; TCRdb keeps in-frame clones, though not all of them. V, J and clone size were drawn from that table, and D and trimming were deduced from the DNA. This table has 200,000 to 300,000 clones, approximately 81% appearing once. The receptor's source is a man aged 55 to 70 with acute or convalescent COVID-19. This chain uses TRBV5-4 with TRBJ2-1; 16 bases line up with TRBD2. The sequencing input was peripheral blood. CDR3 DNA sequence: TGTGCCAGCAGCCGAGGGACTAGCGGGGGGGCCGTAGAGCAGTTCTTC. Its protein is CASSRGTSGGAVEQFF.